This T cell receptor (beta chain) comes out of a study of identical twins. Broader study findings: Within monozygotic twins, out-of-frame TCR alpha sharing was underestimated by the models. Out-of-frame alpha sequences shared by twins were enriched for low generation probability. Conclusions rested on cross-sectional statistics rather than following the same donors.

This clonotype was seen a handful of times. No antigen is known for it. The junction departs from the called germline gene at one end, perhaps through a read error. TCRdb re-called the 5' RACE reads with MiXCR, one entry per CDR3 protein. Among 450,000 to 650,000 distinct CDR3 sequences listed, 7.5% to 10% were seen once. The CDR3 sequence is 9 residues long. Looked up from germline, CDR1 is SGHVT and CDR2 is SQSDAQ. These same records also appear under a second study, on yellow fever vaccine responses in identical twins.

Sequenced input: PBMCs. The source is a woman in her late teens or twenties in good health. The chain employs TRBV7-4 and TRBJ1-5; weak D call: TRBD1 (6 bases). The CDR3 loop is CASSKDRNF. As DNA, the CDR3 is TGTGCCAGCAGCAAAGACAGGAATTTT.